The 32 T cell receptor beta chains below were found in one sample sequenced in a study of blood T cells in healthy people across ages. A sample-barcoded 5' primer and a J-beta primer mix were used in a second PCR of roughly 7 to 12 cycles. A single record per CDR3 protein comes from TCRdb applying MiXCR to the 5' RACE reads. Of 850,000 to 950,000 distinct CDR3 sequences in the sample, around 26% were seen once. The material sequenced was blood. The receptors shown here come from an elderly woman in good health.

This sequence joins TRBV20-1 and TRBJ2-5; D not certain. The J call is uncertain, as TRBJ2-7 better fits the DNA end. This CDR3 comprises 13 residues. From germline, CDR1 is DFQATT and CDR2 SNEGSKA (reference sequence). Written as DNA, the CDR3 is TGCAGTGCCATAAGAGACATTCTTCCCGAGCAGTACTTC. Translated, it gives CSAIRDILPEQYF.

In this sample, this clonotype turned up a few times. The chain joins TRBV12-3 or TRBV12-4 to TRBJ1-2; D remains unclear. Trimming stripped 6 bases from V and 4 bases from J, with 15 bases between. This CDR3 region has 14 residues. The CDR3 region is CASRSSGSGYGYTF. In nucleotides, the CDR3 is TGTGCCAGCAGGTCCTCGGGGTCAGGCTATGGCTACACCTTC.

There are a few counts of this clonotype. A clone one base away is much larger, so this may be a read error. The chain couples TRBV28 to TRBJ2-5, with 8 bases fitting TRBD2. V lost 6 bases to trimming and J lost 11 bases; unmatched junction nucleotides: 11. The length of the CDR3 is 13 residues. CDR1 MDHEN and CDR2 SYDVKM come from the germline V gene. CDR3 coding DNA: TGTGCCAGCAGAGGCGGGGGGAGGGATGAGCAGTACTTC. Its translation: CASRGGGRDEQYF.

This clonotype showed up many times. The rearrangement joins TRBV11-2 to TRBJ2-5, with D hard to call. This CDR3 region has 14 residues. Trimming took off 5 bases at V and 5 bases at J, with 15 bases between the two ends. The germline V gene has CDR1 SGHAT and CDR2 FQNNGV. The CDR3 is CASSLSRSHETQYF. The DNA of the CDR3 is TGTGCCAGCAGCCTTTCTAGAAGTCATGAGACCCAGTACTTC.

This clonotype was observed a handful of times. The chain combines TRBV18 with TRBJ2-3, with 8 bases that match TRBD2. The CDR3 has 20 residues. CDR1 and CDR2 from the germline V gene are KGHSH and LQKENI. Trimming took 3 bases from V and 2 from J; bases not matched to a gene: 19. The CDR3 is CASSPTIARPSGGNTDTQYF. DNA of the CDR3: TGTGCCAGCTCACCCACCATCGCCAGGCCCAGCGGGGGAAACACAGATACGCAGTATTTT.

With regard to this clonotype: A read error is possible here, since a much larger clone lies one base away. The V and J genes are TRBV7-9 and TRBJ2-1; D perhaps matches TRBD1 (5 bases). The CDR3 length is 15 residues. The V end lost 3 bases, the J end lost 5 bases, and 14 bases lay between the germline ends. The germline CDR1 and CDR2 sequences are SEHNR and FQNEAQ (reference sequence). CDR3 DNA: TGTGCCAGCAGCTTTAAGGGGATAGGGGACAATGAGCAGTTCTTC. It translates to CASSFKGIGDNEQFF.

The CDR3 sequence is CASSPPEGNYGYTF. The CDR3 DNA follows: TGCGCCAGCAGCCCCCCCGAGGGGAACTATGGCTACACCTTC. V usage is TRBV5-1 and J usage is TRBJ1-2; tentatively, D is TRBD1 (5 bases). There are 14 residues in the CDR3. The V and J ends lost 4 bases and 2 bases respectively, with 12 bases between them. The germline gives CDR1 SGHRS, CDR2 YFSETQ.

This clonotype was seen only a few times. The chain is built from TRBV9 and TRBJ1-1; maybe TRBD1 (5 bases). The CDR3 has 15 residues. V dropped 0 bases and J dropped 1 base, with 10 bases sitting between them. Germline V gives CDR1 SGDLS, CDR2 YYNGEE. The CDR3 loop reads CASSVEGNPNTEAFF. CDR3 DNA: TGTGCCAGCAGCGTAGAGGGGAATCCGAACACTGAAGCTTTCTTT.

There are many counts of this clonotype. The chain combines TRBV11-3 with TRBJ2-5, with D perhaps TRBD1 (5 bases). Per the germline V gene, CDR1 is SGHNT and CDR2 is YENEEA. CDR3 length: 13 residues. With 5 bases removed from V and 5 bases from J, the gap between germline ends came to 12 bases. CDR3: CASSRGQRETQYF. CDR3 coding DNA: TGTGCCAGCAGCAGGGGTCAACGGGAGACCCAGTACTTC.

The J gene is TRBJ2-4, the V gene TRBV6-2 or TRBV6-3; D tentatively reads TRBD1 or TRBD2 (5 bases each). The tail of the sequence fits TRBJ2-7 better, so the J call may be wrong. Germline-derived CDR1 and CDR2 are MNHEY and SVGEGT. CDR3 size: 16 residues. The CDR3 sequence: CASSLVVRDGTYEQYF. The CDR3 nucleotides are TGTGCCAGCAGCTTGGTGGTTCGGGACGGCACCTACGAGCAGTACTTC.

This clonotype was picked up many times. The V call is TRBV2, the J call TRBJ2-6, with TRBD2 as a possible D gene (5 bases). The CDR3 extends over 15 amino acids. Trimming shortened V by 6 bases and J by 1 base, and 10 bases separated the two germline ends. CDR1 is SNHLY, CDR2 FYNNEI, per germline. For the CDR3, the DNA is TGTGCCAGCAGGGTAGAGGGATCTGGGGCCAACGTCCTGACTTTC. Amino acids: CASRVEGSGANVLTF.

For this clonotype: One end of the junction fails to match germline, which may point to a read error. The V gene is TRBV3-1, the J gene TRBJ2-3; weak D call: TRBD2 (5 bases). This CDR3 is built from 14 residues. The V gene's germline CDR1 is LGHDT and CDR2 YNNKEL (reference sequence). CDR3 loop: CASSLGVTTNTQYF. CDR3 nucleotides: TGTGCCAGCAGCCTGGGAGTGACCACAAATACGCAGTATTTT.

This clonotype was observed at least ten times. The gene calls are TRBV18 and TRBJ2-7; 10 nucleotides align to TRBD2. CDR3 length equals 15 residues. Trimming took 3 bases from V and 4 from J; bases not matched to a gene: 6. The V gene's germline CDR1 is KGHSH and CDR2 LQKENI. CDR3 in amino acids: CASSPSSSGGYEQYF. CDR3 nucleotides: TGTGCCAGCTCACCTAGTTCTAGCGGGGGTTACGAGCAGTACTTC.

The chain employs TRBV7-9 and TRBJ1-6; D unclear. CDR1 and CDR2 from the germline V gene are SEHNR and FQNEAQ (reference sequence). The CDR3 covers 14 residues. V was pared by 2 bases and J by 8 bases, with 10 bases between. DNA for the CDR3: TGTGCCAGCAGCTTAAAGGGAAGGGATTCACCCCTCCACTTT. Its translation is CASSLKGRDSPLHF.

The chain combines TRBV12-3 or TRBV12-4 with TRBJ2-3; 7 positions agree with TRBD1. Unmatched junction bases numbered 13, after V lost 2 bases and J lost 11 bases. CDR3 length: 15 amino acids. The CDR3 DNA reads as TGTGCCAGCAGTTTACCGGGACAGAGAAGAGATGTGCAGTATTTT. Its protein is CASSLPGQRRDVQYF.

This clonotype was detected ten times or more. J is TRBJ2-3 and V is TRBV20-1, with a weak D call TRBD2 (5 bases). This CDR3 is built from 15 residues. The germline V and J ends were trimmed by 4 bases and 6 bases, with 20 bases remaining between them. Germline V lookup: CDR1 DFQATT, CDR2 SNEGSKA (reference sequence). CDR3 bases: TGCAGTGCTACCGGGAACACCGTAGGTCCCGATACGCAGTATTTT. This sequence encodes CSATGNTVGPDTQYF.

This clonotype was detected many times. V is TRBV20-1 and J is TRBJ2-5, with 8 positions matching TRBD2. This CDR3 contains 14 residues. V lost 3 bases, J lost 5 bases, and 8 bases stayed unmatched. Germline values: CDR1 DFQATT, CDR2 SNEGSKA (reference sequence). CDR3 residues: CSASPAGGAETQYF. The CDR3 DNA is TGCAGTGCTAGTCCGGCCGGGGGGGCGGAGACCCAGTACTTC.

This clonotype was detected ten times or more. The V gene is TRBV9, the J gene TRBJ2-5; TRBD2 aligns across 8 bases. The CDR3 runs 17 residues. Germline V gives CDR1 SGDLS, CDR2 YYNGEE. V was clipped by 4 bases and J by 5 bases; unmatched bases: 16. The CDR3, as DNA: TGTGCCAGCAGCTCATCACCCGGGACTAGGGGACCGGAGACCCAGTACTTC. Protein product: CASSSSPGTRGPETQYF.

The rearrangement joins TRBV5-1 to TRBJ1-1; tentatively, D is TRBD1 (5 bases). The CDR3 is made up of 11 amino acids. Germline V gene lookup returns CDR1 SGHRS and CDR2 YFSETQ. The V end was cut by 5 bases, the J end by 11 bases, with 13 bases between. The CDR3 DNA is TGCGCCAGCAGTATGGGGGGGAAGGCTTTCTTT. This codes for CASSMGGKAFF.

CDR3 residues: CASSQAYSDTQYF. CDR3 in DNA: TGCGCCAGCAGCCAGGCGTATTCGGATACGCAGTATTTT. V gene TRBV4-3 combines with J gene TRBJ2-3; D remains ambiguous. Trimming took 3 bases from V and 6 from J, leaving 10 bases between them. CDR1 LGHNA and CDR2 YSLEER come from the germline V gene. This CDR3 comprises 13 residues.

This clonotype has ten or more counts. This chain links TRBV5-1 with TRBJ1-2; 7 bases align to TRBD1. V was clipped by 4 bases and J by 0 bases; unmatched bases: 15. The germline gives CDR1 SGHRS, CDR2 YFSETQ. The CDR3 loop spans 18 amino acids. The CDR3 DNA sequence: TGCGCCAGCAGCGCGGGACAGTACACACGACAAGCTAACTATGGCTACACCTTC. It specifies CASSAGQYTRQANYGYTF.

Details on this clonotype: A single base separates this from a much larger clone, so it may be a read error. The chain recombines TRBV3-1 with TRBJ2-1; weak D call: TRBD1 (7 bases). The end of the DNA aligns better with TRBJ2-7, so the J call may be wrong. Germline CDR1 LGHDT, CDR2 YNNKEL (reference sequence). The CDR3 has 14 residues. The CDR3 DNA is TGTGCCAGCAGGGAGGGGGCGGGTTACAATGAGCAGTACTTC. Amino acids: CASREGAGYNEQYF.

This clonotype showed up many times. The V and J genes are TRBV3-1 and TRBJ2-5; TRBD2 matches 8 bases. With V trimmed by 5 bases and J by 5 bases, 1 base remained unmatched. Germline assignment: CDR1 LGHDT and CDR2 YNNKEL (reference sequence). The CDR3 consists of 12 residues. The CDR3, as DNA: TGTGCCAGCAGCAGACTAGCGGAGACCCAGTACTTC. This codes for CASSRLAETQYF.

J is TRBJ1-1 and V is TRBV3-1; D is perhaps TRBD1 (5 bases). V was pared by 4 bases and J by 0 bases, with 12 bases between. CDR3 length: 15 residues. Germline V gene data show CDR1 as LGHDT and CDR2 as YNNKEL (reference sequence). The CDR3 bases are TGTGCCAGCAGCCCGCCGGGGGGGATGAACACTGAAGCTTTCTTT. The encoded protein is CASSPPGGMNTEAFF.

This clonotype was observed at least ten times. The gene calls are TRBV7-2 and TRBJ2-5; the D is unclear. Germline V lookup: CDR1 SGHTA, CDR2 FQGNSA. The CDR3 is 14 residues long. The V end was cut by 2 bases, the J end by 2 bases, with 9 bases between. The DNA for the CDR3 is TGTGCCAGCAGCTTACAAGGCCATCAAGAGACCCAGTACTTC. Amino acid sequence: CASSLQGHQETQYF.

A word on this clonotype: At one end the junction does not follow the germline gene, possibly because of a read error. V gene TRBV27 combines with J gene TRBJ2-3; a possible D gene is TRBD1 (5 bases). This CDR3 comprises 15 residues. Looked up from germline, CDR1 is MNHEY and CDR2 is SMNVEV (reference sequence). The CDR3 region has the DNA TGTGCCAGCAGTTTGGGGATGGGGCTAACAGGTACGCAGTATTTT. It translates to CASSLGMGLTGTQYF.

This clonotype appeared a single time. J is TRBJ2-7 and V is TRBV5-1; D is unresolved. From germline, CDR1 is SGHRS and CDR2 YFSETQ. This CDR3 region has 14 residues. V was trimmed by 4 bases and J by 0 bases, leaving 11 bases between them. The CDR3 nucleotides read TGCGCCAGCAGCGACCGTCGGAGCTCCTACGAGCAGTACTTC. This translates into CASSDRRSSYEQYF.

This clonotype was detected ten times or more. The rearrangement links TRBV6-2 or TRBV6-3 to TRBJ2-5; no reliable D call. The CDR3 has 15 amino acids. V shed 0 bases and J shed 4 bases, with 12 bases lying between them. Looked up from germline, CDR1 is MNHEY and CDR2 is SVGEGT. In DNA form, the CDR3 reads TGTGCCAGCAGTTACTCGATTAGATCAAGAGAGACCCAGTACTTC. Translated, it gives CASSYSIRSRETQYF.

Notes on this clonotype: A clone one base away is much larger, so this may be a read error. This chain joins TRBV6-1 and TRBJ2-5, with 8 bases matching TRBD1. Germline V CDR1 and CDR2: MNHNS, SASEGT. This CDR3 region has 14 residues. The CDR3 here is CASREAVTGGIQYF. CDR3 sequence (DNA): TGTGCCAGCAGGGAAGCGGTAACAGGGGGTATCCAGTACTTC.

The chain carries TRBV2 and TRBJ2-1; D might be TRBD2 (7 bases). Trimming cost V 7 bases and J 6 bases, with 16 bases left between them. The CDR3 sequence is 14 residues long. Germline assignment: CDR1 SNHLY and CDR2 FYNNEI. The DNA for the CDR3 is TGTGCCAGCACAAAAAGGGGGGGGGGCAATGAGCAGTTCTTC. Translating gives CASTKRGGGNEQFF.

The chain combines TRBV21-1 with TRBJ1-6; TRBD1, the table's D call, was not compared with the DNA. TRBV21-1 is listed as a pseudogene. The CDR3 extends over 14 amino acids. In DNA form, the CDR3 reads TGTGCCAGCACCCGACAGAACTATAATTCACCCCTCCACTTT. Residues: CASTRQNYNSPLHF.

Worth noting for this clonotype: Being one base from a much bigger clone, this may be a read error. The chain is built from TRBV30 and TRBJ2-7; D ambiguous. V lost 0 bases, J lost 7 bases, and 7 bases lay in between. Germline-derived CDR1 and CDR2 are GTSNPN and SVGIG (reference sequence). The CDR3 length is 11 residues. CDR3 amino acids: CAWSVKNEQYF. CDR3 nucleotides: TGTGCCTGGAGTGTCAAGAATGAGCAGTACTTC.